The rows below give T cell receptor beta chains drawn from one sample of a study of control samples from healthy donors and cancer patients. The method was immunoSEQ multiplex PCR; TCRdb's version includes in-frame clones alone and lacks a portion of them. The sample includes approximately 82,000 clones, around 94% of them seen just once. Sequenced: blood. Receptors were obtained from a woman aged 18-30 years in good health. Each CDR3 is given with its conserved first and last residue. D genes are given only for firm matches. A row's size may be missing; if present it is once, few, many or a size class.

j_gene,len,v_gene,abundance,d_gene,CDR3nt,CDR3aa
TRBJ2-5,11,TRBV25-1,NA,NA,TGTGCCAGCACAAGTTTGGAGACCCAGTACTTC,CASTSLETQYF
TRBJ2-7,18,TRBV24-1,NA,TRBD1,TGTGCCACCTTGAGTGGGGAGGGGGACAGGGGAGGGTTCTACGAGCAGTACTTC,CATLSGEGDRGGFYEQYF
TRBJ1-2,11,TRBV19,NA,NA,TGTGCCAGTAAGGGGGTCGGTGGCTACACCTTC,CASKGVGGYTF
TRBJ1-5,15,TRBV6-2/TRBV6-3,NA,NA,TGTGCCAGCAGTTATACCGGCACACTAAATCAGCCCCAGCATTTT,CASSYTGTLNQPQHF
TRBJ1-2,11,TRBV20-1,NA,NA,TGCAGTGCTAGACGGCAGGGCGGCTACACCTTC,CSARRQGGYTF
TRBJ1-5,14,TRBV28,NA,NA,TGTGCCAGCAGTTTGGGTCCAGGAGATCAGCCCCAGCATTTT,CASSLGPGDQPQHF
TRBJ1-2,13,TRBV5-1,once,TRBD1,TGCGCCAGCAGCTTGGCAGGGGGGGGCGGCTACACCTTC,CASSLAGGGGYTF
TRBJ2-7,14,TRBV19,NA,TRBD2,TGTGCCAGTAGTATCGGGGGGGGTTCCTACGAGCAGTACTTC,CASSIGGGSYEQYF
TRBJ1-6,13,TRBV28,NA,NA,TGTGCCAGCAGTTTCTTGGGGATTTCACCCCTCCACTTT,CASSFLGISPLHF
TRBJ1-1,14,TRBV28,NA,NA,TGTGCCAGCAGCATACCGAGAGTACTATCCGAAGCTTTCTTT,CASSIPRVLSEAFF
TRBJ2-3,19,TRBV10-3,NA,TRBD1,TGTGCCATCACTAGATTTGGACAGGGTTTTAACCTGGGGGCAGATACGCAGTATTTT,CAITRFGQGFNLGADTQYF
TRBJ1-6,16,TRBV18,NA,NA,TGTGCCAGCTCACCACTGGGGTTAGCGGATAATTCACCCCTCCACTTT,CASSPLGLADNSPLHF
TRBJ1-1,14,TRBV28,NA,NA,TGTGCCAGCAATTCCCGGGACGGGAACACTGAAGCTTTCTTT,CASNSRDGNTEAFF
TRBJ2-3,15,TRBV6-5,NA,NA,TGTGCCAGCTTTATGGGGGAGAGTACCACAGATACGCAGTATTTT,CASFMGESTTDTQYF
TRBJ2-5,14,TRBV3-1/TRBV3-2,NA,NA,TGTGCCAGCGGAGGACGACGACTTTCAAAGACCCAGTACTTC,CASGGRRLSKTQYF
TRBJ2-1,15,TRBV9,NA,NA,TGTGCCAGCAGCGGCACGGGTCGATCAGCATATGAGCAGTTCTTC,CASSGTGRSAYEQFF
TRBJ2-5,16,TRBV7-2,once,TRBD2,TGTGCCAGCAGCTTTGGGGGGGGTCAATACCAAGAGACCCAGTACTTC,CASSFGGGQYQETQYF
TRBJ2-1,18,TRBV27,NA,NA,TGTGCCAGCAGTTTAATTAACTGGAACCGCGAGGTCTACAATGAGCAGTTCTTC,CASSLINWNREVYNEQFF
TRBJ1-1,16,TRBV3-1/TRBV3-2,NA,NA,TGTGCCAGCAGCCTTCAACCCGACCAGAGGCGCACTGAAGCTTTCTTT,CASSLQPDQRRTEAFF
TRBJ2-7,14,TRBV28,NA,NA,TGTGCCAGCAGACCACCGGGACAAAACTACGAGCAGTACTTC,CASRPPGQNYEQYF